One sample yielded the 7 T cell receptor beta chains listed below, sequenced in a study of cytomegalovirus exposure and HLA in healthy donors (dated by TCRdb to about 2017). Libraries were built with the immunoSEQ multiplex PCR assay. A mixture of 60 forward primers for TCR Vbeta segments and 13 reverse primers for TCR Jbeta segments was used in the multiplex PCR. The table was pulled from immuneACCESS by TCRdb, which kept in-frame rearrangements only. Such tables lose some clones; where checked, under half of the loss comes from unresolved V genes, and the rest has no known cause. This sample is represented by about 160,000 clones; 65% to 70% of them were singletons. 3.5% to 5.5% of the sample lies in the top ten. The sequenced sample was PBMCs. Receptors were obtained from a woman aged 18-29 years in good health and CMV-seropositive.

This clone was counted only a few times. The V gene is TRBV7-8, the J gene TRBJ2-3, with D perhaps matching TRBD2 (6 bases). This CDR3 spans 18 amino acids. Trimming stripped 4 bases from V and 0 bases from J, with 20 bases between. CDR1 and CDR2 from the germline V gene are SGHVS and FQNEAQ. For the CDR3, the DNA is TGTGCCAGCAGCTCTGGAAAGGACCGGGAGCCAAGCACAGATACGCAGTATTTT. Amino acid sequence: CASSSGKDREPSTDTQYF. Filled out from reference TRBV7-8 and TRBJ2-3, the complete variable domain reads GAGVSQSPRYKVAKRGQDVALRCDPISGHVSLFWYQQALGQGPEFLTYFQNEAQLDKSGLPSDRFFAERPEGSVSTLKIQRTQQEDSAVYLCASSSGKDREPSTDTQYFGPGTRLTVL.

The chain has TRBV5-4 and TRBJ1-2; no reliable D call. V lost 0 bases to trimming and J lost 8 bases, with 8 bases between them. CDR3 length equals 12 residues. Looked up from germline, CDR1 is SGHNT and CDR2 is YYREEE (reference sequence). The CDR3, as DNA: TGTGCCAGCAGCTTGGACACCGGGGGCTACACCTTC. This sequence encodes CASSLDTGGYTF.

This chain uses TRBV5-6 with TRBJ2-2; no reliable D call. The germline gives CDR1 SGHDT, CDR2 YYEEEE. This CDR3 has 14 amino acids. V was cut by 2 bases and J by 7 bases, with 12 bases left in between. The CDR3: CASSFQSRLGELFF. CDR3 coding DNA: TGTGCCAGCAGCTTTCAATCGCGCCTCGGGGAGCTGTTTTTT.

This clone occurred a few times. The rearrangement links TRBV5-8 to TRBJ2-2, with TRBD2 identical over 10 bases. Germline values: CDR1 SGHTS, CDR2 YDEGEE. The CDR3 runs to 16 residues. V trimming: 3 bases; J trimming: 4 bases; junction bases outside the gene matches: 6. As DNA, the CDR3 is TGTGCCAGCAGCTCTCTAGCGGGAGTGTTCACCGGGGAGCTGTTTTTT. Encoded protein: CASSSLAGVFTGELFF. Based on the CDR3 plus reference TRBV5-8 and TRBJ2-2, the full variable domain is EAGVTQSPTHLIKTRGQQATLRCSPISGHTSVYWYQQALGLGLQFLLWYDEGEERNRGNFPPRFSGRQFPNYSSELNVNALELEDSALYLCASSSLAGVFTGELFFGEGSRLTVL.

This clone was counted a few times. The chain carries TRBV9 and TRBJ2-3; possible D gene TRBD1, 5 bases. Germline-derived CDR1 and CDR2 are SGDLS and YYNGEE. V was pared by 0 bases and J by 8 bases, with 13 bases between. The CDR3 extends over 14 amino acids. CDR3 loop: CASSVEGIRGTQYF. CDR3 DNA: TGTGCCAGCAGCGTAGAGGGTATAAGGGGTACGCAGTATTTT.

This clone has a handful of counts. The chain employs TRBV27 and TRBJ2-1, with 7 bases that match TRBD1. Trimming cost V 5 bases and J 4 bases; bases outside gene matches: 2. Germline CDR1 reads MNHEY; CDR2 reads SMNVEV (reference sequence). The CDR3 has 13 amino acids. CDR3 sequence (DNA): TGTGCCAGCAGTACGACAGGGTACAATGAGCAGTTCTTC. This encodes CASSTTGYNEQFF.

This clone was counted between two and nine times. V gene TRBV27 combines with J gene TRBJ1-1; 7 nucleotides align to TRBD1. This CDR3 is 16 amino acids long. Trimming cost V 0 bases and J 4 bases; bases outside gene matches: 8. CDR1 is MNHEY and CDR2 is SMNVEV in the germline V gene (reference sequence). CDR3 DNA: TGTGCCAGCAGTTTATCGCCCCGACAGGGAGGCACTGAAGCTTTCTTT. This translates into CASSLSPRQGGTEAFF.